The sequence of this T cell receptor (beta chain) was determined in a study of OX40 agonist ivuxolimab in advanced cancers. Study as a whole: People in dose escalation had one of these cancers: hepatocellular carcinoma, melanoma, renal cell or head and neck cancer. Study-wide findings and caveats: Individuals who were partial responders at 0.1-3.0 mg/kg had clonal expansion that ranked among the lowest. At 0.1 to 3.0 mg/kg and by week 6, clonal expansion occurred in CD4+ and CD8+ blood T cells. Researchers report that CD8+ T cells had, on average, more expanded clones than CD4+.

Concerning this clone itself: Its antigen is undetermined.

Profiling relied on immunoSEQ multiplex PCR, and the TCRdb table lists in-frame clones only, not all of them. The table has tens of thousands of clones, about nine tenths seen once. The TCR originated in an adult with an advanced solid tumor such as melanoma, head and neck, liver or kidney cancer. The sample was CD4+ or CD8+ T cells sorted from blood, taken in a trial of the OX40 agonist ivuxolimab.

CDR3 sequence: CASSTGYSYNEQFF. The CDR3, as DNA: TGTGCCAGTAGTACTGGGTACTCATACAATGAGCAGTTCTTC. The chain has TRBV19 and TRBJ2-1, with no clear D. The CDR3 has 14 residues. The V gene lost 4 bases and the J gene lost 4 bases, with 11 bases spanning the gap. The germline gives CDR1 LNHDA, CDR2 SQIVND (reference sequence).